A single sample is the source of the 29 T cell receptor beta chains below, sequenced in a study of blood T cell repertoires in COVID-19. Clones were sequenced by immunoSEQ multiplex PCR, and TCRdb holds only the in-frame ones, with some missing. There are approximately 440,000 clones in the sample; about 91% occur only once, and 10% to 15% lies in the top ten. Material for sequencing was peripheral blood. The receptors originated from a woman aged 45 to 65 with COVID-19, enrolled during active disease.

V usage is TRBV9 and J usage is TRBJ2-1; D call uncertain. There are 15 residues in the CDR3. In germline, CDR1 is SGDLS, CDR2 YYNGEE. The V end lost 2 bases, the J end lost 0 bases, and 9 bases lay between the germline ends. Written as DNA, the CDR3 is TGTGCCAGCAGCGTTGGTAGTTACTCCTACAATGAGCAGTTCTTC. As protein: CASSVGSYSYNEQFF.

The V and J genes are TRBV29-1 and TRBJ2-7, with 7 bases matching TRBD1. CDR1 is SQVTM and CDR2 is ANQGSEA in the germline V gene. This CDR3 region has 15 residues. The V and J ends lost 1 base and 4 bases, in that order; junction bases with no gene match: 10. CDR3 bases: TGCAGCGTTGAAGGGGGGAGTGGGACAGATTACGAGCAGTACTTC. Its protein is CSVEGGSGTDYEQYF.

Only one count was recorded for this clone. The V and J genes are TRBV5-4 and TRBJ2-7, with 7 bases that match TRBD2. The V gene end was trimmed by 0 bases and the J gene end by 2 bases; junction bases not matched to a gene: 8. The CDR3 spans 16 residues. Per germline, CDR1 SGHNT and CDR2 YYREEE (reference sequence). The chain's CDR3 is CASSLGSAGEPYEQYF. CDR3 in DNA: TGTGCCAGCAGCTTGGGGTCTGCGGGGGAACCCTACGAGCAGTACTTC.

V and J are TRBV7-9 and TRBJ2-2; 7 nucleotides agree with TRBD1. The CDR3 spans 15 residues. Germline V lookup: CDR1 SEHNR, CDR2 FQNEAQ (reference sequence). With 4 bases clipped from V and 2 bases from J, the junction kept 4 bases outside the gene matches. The CDR3 protein is CASSSWDRNTGELFF. As DNA, the CDR3 is TGTGCCAGCAGCTCCTGGGACAGAAACACCGGGGAGCTGTTTTTT.

This clone was observed a few times. This chain links TRBV10-3 with TRBJ1-6, with 10 positions matching TRBD1. CDR3 length equals 17 residues. Germline-derived CDR1 and CDR2 are ENHRY and SYGVKD. The ends lost 4 bases at V and 5 bases at J; junction bases unmatched: 8. The CDR3 bases are TGTGCCATCAGTGCGAAGGGACAGGGGAACGATAATTCACCCCTCCACTTT. This encodes CAISAKGQGNDNSPLHF.

The chain recombines TRBV7-5 with TRBJ1-1; the table's D call of TRBD1 was not tested on the DNA. TRBV7-5 has pseudogene status. This CDR3 has 13 residues. CDR3 coding DNA: TGTGCCAGCAGCCCGGGACAGAATGATGAAGCTTTCTTT. This encodes CASSPGQNDEAFF.

CDR3 coding DNA: TGTGCCAGCAGCGTACGGGGGGGTGAAAAACTGTTTTTT. Residues: CASSVRGGEKLFF. This chain joins TRBV9 and TRBJ1-4, with D possibly matching TRBD1 (5 bases). Germline CDR1 SGDLS, CDR2 YYNGEE. The CDR3 is 13 residues long. Trimming pared 1 base from V and 7 bases from J, leaving 8 bases between.

CDR3: CASSYGGRGTPLHF. DNA for the CDR3: TGTGCCAGCAGTTACGGGGGTCGGGGGACACCCCTCCACTTT. The gene calls are TRBV6-5 and TRBJ1-6; D possibly corresponds to TRBD1 (5 bases). The V gene lost 2 bases and the J gene lost 11 bases, with 13 bases spanning the gap. The CDR3 has 14 amino acids. Germline V gene sequence: CDR1 MNHEY, CDR2 SVGAGI.

The chain recombines TRBV20-1 with TRBJ2-3; D not resolved. Trimming pared 3 bases from V and 4 bases from J, leaving 17 bases between. This CDR3 is 15 amino acids long. The germline V gene encodes CDR1 DFQATT and CDR2 SNEGSKA (reference sequence). The CDR3 nucleotides read TGCAGTGCTAGTCTCTCCGGTACGTCCGCAGATACGCAGTATTTT. Protein product: CSASLSGTSADTQYF.

V and J are TRBV3-1 (or the pseudogene TRBV3-2) and TRBJ1-1; maybe TRBD1 (6 bases). Trimming cost V 4 bases and J 1 base, with 16 bases left between them. CDR3 length equals 16 residues. Per germline, CDR1 LGHDT and CDR2 YNNKEL (reference sequence). Here the CDR3 DNA reads TGTGCCAGCAGCCGAAACCGGGGGGGCCGGAACACTGAAGCTTTCTTT. The encoded protein is CASSRNRGGRNTEAFF.

The table lists this clone with a count of one. The V call is TRBV5-6, the J call TRBJ1-2, with no clear D. The CDR3 is 17 amino acids. The germline gives CDR1 SGHDT, CDR2 YYEEEE. V lost 7 bases, J lost 5 bases, and 27 bases lay in between. As DNA, the CDR3 is TGTGCCAGCGGACTCACGGACGGACCTCTAGGGATATATGGCTACACCTTC. Amino acids: CASGLTDGPLGIYGYTF.

The genes are TRBV5-1 and TRBJ1-2, with 7 bases that match TRBD1. Trimming cost V 4 bases and J 8 bases; bases outside gene matches: 17. The CDR3 is 16 residues long. Looked up from germline, CDR1 is SGHRS and CDR2 is YFSETQ. CDR3 loop: CASSPLTTGTVEGYTF. CDR3 DNA: TGCGCCAGCAGCCCACTAACTACCGGGACAGTGGAAGGCTACACCTTC.

The chain links TRBV15 to TRBJ2-4, with TRBD1 as a possible D gene (7 bases). Germline V gene sequence: CDR1 LNHNV, CDR2 YYDKDF (reference sequence). The CDR3 has 18 residues. V gave up 5 bases and J gave up 0 bases, with 20 bases separating them. CDR3 sequence: CATSGTYRGGEAKNIQYF. CDR3 DNA sequence: TGTGCCACCAGCGGGACTTACAGGGGAGGTGAAGCCAAAAACATTCAGTACTTC.

The chain is built from TRBV6-5 and TRBJ1-4; D gene unclear. The V gene lost 6 bases and the J gene lost 8 bases, with 19 bases spanning the gap. Germline loops: CDR1 MNHEY, CDR2 SVGAGI. This CDR3 has 15 amino acids. The CDR3 nucleotides are TGTGCCAGCAGGGAGAGACTGAACGGCGGAGAAAAACTGTTTTTT. Its protein product is CASRERLNGGEKLFF.

This CDR3 is CASSQEAEAFYEQYF. The CDR3 DNA sequence: TGCGCCAGCAGCCAAGAGGCGGAGGCGTTCTACGAGCAGTACTTC. This chain joins TRBV4-1 and TRBJ2-7, with D possibly TRBD2 on 5 matching bases. Trimming shortened V by 0 bases and J by 3 bases, and 12 bases separated the two germline ends. The CDR3 length is 15 residues. Per the germline V gene, CDR1 is MGHRA and CDR2 is YSYEKL.

The genes are TRBV19 and TRBJ2-2; D perhaps matches TRBD2 (5 bases). This CDR3 is built from 14 residues. CDR1 LNHDA and CDR2 SQIVND come from the germline V gene (reference sequence). V was pared by 4 bases and J by 6 bases, with 12 bases between. CDR3 residues: CASSKDFGAGELFF. CDR3 bases: TGTGCCAGTAGTAAGGACTTCGGGGCCGGGGAGCTGTTTTTT.

In DNA, the CDR3 is TGTGCCAGCAGCCTCCATAGGGGTAACTATGGCTACACCTTC. Amino acid sequence: CASSLHRGNYGYTF. The chain joins TRBV2 to TRBJ1-2; weak D call: TRBD1 (5 bases). Trimming stripped 6 bases from V and 1 base from J, with 12 bases between. CDR1 SNHLY and CDR2 FYNNEI come from the germline V gene. The length of the CDR3 is 14 residues.

The chain combines TRBV18 with TRBJ1-4; no reliable D call. V lost 6 bases and J 6 bases, leaving 11 bases between the germline ends. CDR3 length equals 13 residues. Germline CDR1 KGHSH, CDR2 LQKENI. This CDR3 is CASSPNRYEKLFF. DNA for the CDR3: TGTGCCAGCTCCCCTAACCGGTATGAAAAACTGTTTTTT.

Here the CDR3 DNA reads TGCAGCGTTGAAAAGCGCAGGGGGCCGAACACTGAAGCTTTCTTT. Protein: CSVEKRRGPNTEAFF. V gene TRBV29-1 combines with J gene TRBJ1-1; TRBD1 agrees at 8 bases. CDR1 is SQVTM, CDR2 ANQGSEA, per germline. J lost 1 base, V lost 2 bases, and 6 bases had no gene match. The CDR3 is 15 amino acids.

Concerning this clone itself: This sample includes further DNA sequences coding for the same CDR3. The rearrangement joins TRBV12-3 or TRBV12-4 to TRBJ1-3; the D is unclear. The ends were cut back, 4 bases at V and 4 bases at J, with 5 bases in the middle. This CDR3 contains 12 residues. In DNA form, the CDR3 reads TGTGCCAGCAGTTCGGGGGGAAACACCATATATTTT. Protein: CASSSGGNTIYF.

The V call is TRBV3-1 (or the pseudogene TRBV3-2), the J call TRBJ2-1, with TRBD2 identical over 9 bases. The V segment lost 0 bases and the J segment 8 bases; nucleotides outside the gene matches: 5. CDR1 is LGHDT, CDR2 YNNKEL, per germline (reference sequence). The CDR3 is 15 amino acids. The CDR3 nucleotides are TGTGCCAGCAGCCAAGACGGGACTAGCCTCGATGAGCAGTTCTTC. This codes for CASSQDGTSLDEQFF.

This clone showed up just once. This rearrangement joins TRBV28 to TRBJ2-1; 9 bases align to TRBD1. Trimming at V came to 5 bases and at J to 7 bases, leaving 15 bases not matched to a gene. This CDR3 region has 17 residues. Germline loops: CDR1 MDHEN, CDR2 SYDVKM. The CDR3 coding sequence is TGTGCCAGCAGTGCGCTCCCGGGACAGGGCCCCCTGAATGAGCAGTTCTTC. This sequence encodes CASSALPGQGPLNEQFF.

The chain combines TRBV5-1 with TRBJ1-1; D gene ambiguous. The CDR3 is 14 residues long. With 4 bases removed from V and 1 base from J, the gap between germline ends came to 11 bases. Germline V CDR1 and CDR2: SGHRS, YFSETQ. The CDR3 region is CASSLLSKNTEAFF. CDR3 coding DNA: TGCGCCAGCAGCCTCCTCAGTAAGAACACTGAAGCTTTCTTT. The full variable domain, its missing parts supplied by reference TRBV5-1 and TRBJ1-1, is KAGVTQTPRYLIKTRGQQVTLSCSPISGHRSVSWYQQTPGQGLQFLFEYFSETQRNKGNFPGRFSGRQFSNSRSEMNVSTLELGDSALYLCASSLLSKNTEAFFGQGTRLTVV.

This sequence joins TRBV10-3 and TRBJ1-1; 8 positions agree with TRBD1. Trimming removed 6 bases from V and 3 bases from J; junction bases left unmatched: 6. CDR1 and CDR2 from the germline V gene are ENHRY and SYGVKD. This CDR3 comprises 14 residues. The CDR3 is CAIREGQADTEAFF. CDR3 nucleotides: TGTGCCATCAGGGAGGGACAGGCAGACACTGAAGCTTTCTTT.

The rearrangement uses TRBV6-5 and TRBJ1-1, with 7 bases matching TRBD1. The germline V gene has CDR1 MNHEY and CDR2 SVGAGI. The CDR3 has 12 residues. V shed 5 bases, J shed 11 bases, and the junction held 8 bases outside the gene matches. This CDR3 reads CASSLRQGGAFF. In nucleotides, the CDR3 is TGTGCCAGCAGTCTTCGACAGGGTGGCGCTTTCTTT.

The chain carries TRBV4-1 and TRBJ1-2, with D maybe TRBD1 (5 bases). Germline V CDR1 and CDR2: MGHRA, YSYEKL. V lost 3 bases to trimming and J lost 10 bases, with 15 bases between them. The CDR3 spans 13 residues. The CDR3 protein is CASSHPMGPNYTF. For the CDR3, the DNA is TGCGCCAGCAGCCACCCAATGGGGCCGAACTACACCTTC.

CDR3 in DNA: TGTGCCACCAGTGGTGGGGCCAAAGAGACCCAGTACTTC. It codes for CATSGGAKETQYF. The chain employs TRBV24-1 and TRBJ2-5; tentative D call: TRBD1 (5 bases). The CDR3 spans 13 residues. V was cut by 5 bases and J by 3 bases, with 9 bases left in between. Per germline, CDR1 KGHDR and CDR2 SFDVKD.

About this clone itself: The junction shows a germline mismatch at one end, possibly a read error. This chain joins TRBV6-5 and TRBJ1-1, with D perhaps matching TRBD1 (5 bases). Germline CDR1 MNHEY, CDR2 SVGAGI. The CDR3 spans 16 residues. CDR3 sequence: CASSYQGNRLDTEAFF. In DNA, the CDR3 is TGTGCCAGCAGTTACCAAGGTAATCGGTTGGACACTGAAGCTTTTTTT.

The chain recombines TRBV7-2 with TRBJ1-2; the match to TRBD1 covers 10 bases. J was trimmed by 7 bases and V by 5 bases; bases with no gene match: 13. The CDR3 has 16 residues. The V gene's germline CDR1 is SGHTA and CDR2 FQGNSA. In DNA form, the CDR3 reads TGTGCCAGCAGCCCAGCTAGGACAGGGGGACTAGGTGGCTACACCTTC. Translating it yields CASSPARTGGLGGYTF.